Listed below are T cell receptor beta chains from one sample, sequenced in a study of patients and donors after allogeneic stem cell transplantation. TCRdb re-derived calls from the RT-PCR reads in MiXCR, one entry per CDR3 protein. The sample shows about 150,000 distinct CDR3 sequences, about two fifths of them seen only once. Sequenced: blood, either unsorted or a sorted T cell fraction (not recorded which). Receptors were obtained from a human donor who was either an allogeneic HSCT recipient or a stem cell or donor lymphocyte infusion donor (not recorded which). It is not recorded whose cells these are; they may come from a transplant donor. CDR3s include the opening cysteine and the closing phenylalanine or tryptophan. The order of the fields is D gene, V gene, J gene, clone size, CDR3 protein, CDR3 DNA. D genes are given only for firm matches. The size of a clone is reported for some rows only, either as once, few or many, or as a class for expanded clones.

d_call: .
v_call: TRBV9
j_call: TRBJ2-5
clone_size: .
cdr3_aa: CASSVEDYETQYF
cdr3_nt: TGTGCCAGCAGCGTAGAGGACTACGAGACCCAGTACTTC

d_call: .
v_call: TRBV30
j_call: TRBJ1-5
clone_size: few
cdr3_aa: CAWSTGNQPQHF
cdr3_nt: TGTGCCTGGTCGACGGGTAATCAGCCCCAGCATTTT

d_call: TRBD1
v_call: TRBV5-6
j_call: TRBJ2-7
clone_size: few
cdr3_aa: CASSLGTGYDEQYF
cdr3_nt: TGTGCCAGCAGCTTGGGGACAGGGTACGACGAGCAGTACTTC

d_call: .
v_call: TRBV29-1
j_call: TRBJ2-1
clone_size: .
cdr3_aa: CSVEDRSLWNEQFF
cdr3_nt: TGCAGCGTTGAAGATCGGTCCCTTTGGAATGAGCAGTTCTTC

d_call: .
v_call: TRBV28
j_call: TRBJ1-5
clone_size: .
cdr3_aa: CASKTPGVLSNQPQHF
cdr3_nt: TGTGCCAGCAAAACTCCAGGGGTTCTTAGCAATCAGCCCCAGCATTTT

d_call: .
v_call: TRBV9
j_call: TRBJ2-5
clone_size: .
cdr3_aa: CASSAGVLEETQYF
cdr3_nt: TGTGCCAGCAGCGCCGGGGTCCTAGAGGAGACCCAGTACTTC

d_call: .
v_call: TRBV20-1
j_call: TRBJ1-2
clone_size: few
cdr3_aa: CSAPAPSHTF
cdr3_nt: TGCAGTGCGCCCGCCCCGTCCCACACCTTC

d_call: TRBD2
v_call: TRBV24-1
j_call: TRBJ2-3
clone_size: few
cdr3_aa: CATSDFLVAGNTDTQYF
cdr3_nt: TGTGCCACCAGTGATTTCTTAGTAGCGGGGAACACAGATACGCAGTATTTT

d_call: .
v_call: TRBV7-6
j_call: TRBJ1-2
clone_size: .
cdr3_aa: CASSPGSSDGYTF
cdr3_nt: TGTGCCAGCAGCCCCGGGTCCTCGGATGGCTACACCTTC

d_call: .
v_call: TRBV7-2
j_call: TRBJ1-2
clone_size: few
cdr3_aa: CASSLAPRAGNYGYTF
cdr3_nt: TGTGCCAGCAGCTTAGCGCCCCGGGCAGGGAACTATGGCTACACCTTC

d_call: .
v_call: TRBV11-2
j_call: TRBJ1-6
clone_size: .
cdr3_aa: CASSLYNSPLHF
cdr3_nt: TGTGCCAGCAGCCTCTATAATTCACCCCTCCACTTT

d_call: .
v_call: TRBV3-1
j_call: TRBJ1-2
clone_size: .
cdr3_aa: CASSLVGPFYGYTF
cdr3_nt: TGTGCCAGCAGCTTGGTGGGCCCCTTCTATGGCTACACCTTC

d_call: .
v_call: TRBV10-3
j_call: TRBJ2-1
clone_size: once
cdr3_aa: CATSNGGPNNEQFF
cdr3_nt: TGTGCCACCTCAAACGGAGGACCAAACAATGAGCAGTTCTTC

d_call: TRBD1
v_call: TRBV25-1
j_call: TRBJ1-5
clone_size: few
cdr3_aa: CASSPGQGFNQPQHF
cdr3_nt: TGTGCCAGCAGTCCGGGACAGGGTTTCAATCAGCCCCAGCATTTT

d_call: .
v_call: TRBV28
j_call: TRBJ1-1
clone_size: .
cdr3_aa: CASSLRGQGAFF
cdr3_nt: TGTGCCAGCAGTTTAAGGGGTCAGGGAGCTTTCTTT